This TCR beta chain was recovered during a study of blood T cell repertoires in COVID-19. Study background: Two consecutive negative NP/OP PCR tests, clearance, or resolved symptoms defined Cohort 3 recovery. T cells, B-cell-depleted T cells, or PBMCs supplied cDNA or gDNA.

The CDR3 contains 14 residues. Germline V lookup: CDR1 GTSNPN, CDR2 SVGIG (reference sequence). Trimming at V came to 4 bases and at J to 7 bases, leaving 9 bases not matched to a gene. Some clones are missing from TCRdb's copy, which holds only in-frame ones; the method was immunoSEQ multiplex PCR. The table records some 300,000 clones, roughly 91% of them present only once. Participant-reported clinical history was the basis for cohort assignment. The origin of this receptor is a woman aged 55-69 years in a cohort exposed to, infected with or recovered from COVID-19 (not recorded which). The sequencing sample was made of PBMCs or T cells enriched from blood (not recorded which). The rearrangement uses TRBV30 and TRBJ1-5, with 8 bases matching TRBD1. In nucleotides, the CDR3 is TGTGCCTGGAACCACAGGGGGTCGGGACAGCCCCAGCATTTT. This codes for CAWNHRGSGQPQHF. Full variable domain (remainder filled in from reference TRBV30 and TRBJ1-5): SQTIHQWPATLVQPVGSPLSLECTVEGTSNPNLYWYRQAAGRGLQLLFYSVGIGQISSEVPQNLSASRPQDRQFILSSKKLLLSDSGFYLCAWNHRGSGQPQHFGDGTRLSIL.